This T cell receptor beta chain stems from a study of blood T cell repertoires in COVID-19. This CDR3 is built from 14 residues. Trimming removed 5 bases from V and 6 bases from J; junction bases left unmatched: 4. The germline gives CDR1 MDHEN, CDR2 SYDVKM. Here immunoSEQ multiplex PCR was the method, and the copy in TCRdb shows in-frame clones only, minus some. The sample lists 250,000 to 300,000 clones; about 90% were seen once. This clone was detected once. The sequence was collected from a woman aged 45 to 65 who had been exposed to COVID-19. Sample: PBMCs or T cells enriched from blood (not recorded which). The chain couples TRBV28 to TRBJ1-5; 10 bases fit TRBD1. The DNA of the CDR3 is TGTGCCAGCAGTCGACAGGGGGCGGCTCAGCCCCAGCATTTT. Translation: CASSRQGAAQPQHF.